This T cell receptor (beta chain) was profiled in a study of regulatory T cells in long-lasting Graves disease. Study results and limitations: Graves' patients with persistent disease showed TCR diversity lower than patients newly diagnosed.

Germline V gives CDR1 MNHEY, CDR2 SMNVEV (reference sequence). The CDR3 contains 13 residues. The time point is: persistent/refractory GD, antithyroid drugs over 5 years with positive TRAb. The TCR library was made from RNA that had been extracted from PBMCs in TRIzol. From an endocrinology department in Xi'an, China, came the patients. As to this clonotype: Its specificity is unknown. Since a much larger clone is just one base distant, this may be a read error.

Researchers made TCR beta libraries by using iRepertoire HTBI primers and running Arm-PCR on CDR3 regions. TCRdb reprocessed the multiplex PCR reads with MiXCR, giving one entry per CDR3 protein. The sample records about 340,000 distinct CDR3 sequences, around 20% being singletons. V and J are TRBV27 and TRBJ1-4, with 7 bases lining up with TRBD1. The sample here was peripheral blood mononuclear cells (PBMCs), taken when the disease was refractory, from a patient treated with antithyroid drugs. This sequence was found in a female donor with Graves disease. CDR3 DNA: TGTGCCTGCAGACGAGGGGGCTATGAAAAACTGTTTTTT. Translating it yields CACRRGGYEKLFF.